Following are 29 T cell receptor beta chains from one sample sequenced in a study of blood T cell repertoires in COVID-19. Assay: immunoSEQ multiplex PCR; the TCRdb copy retains only in-frame clones and omits some. The sample records about 190,000 clones, more than 75% being singletons. The sequencing input was peripheral blood. Every receptor here comes from a woman younger than 35 who had recovered from COVID-19.

The rearrangement joins TRBV7-2 to TRBJ2-2, with D possibly being TRBD1 (5 bases). Germline V gene sequence: CDR1 SGHTA, CDR2 FQGNSA. This CDR3 has 17 amino acids. The V end was cut by 1 base, the J end by 1 base, with 13 bases between. The CDR3 spells CASSLVFRQGNTGELFF. DNA of the CDR3: TGTGCCAGCAGCTTAGTGTTCCGGCAGGGGAACACCGGGGAGCTGTTTTTT.

This sequence joins TRBV25-1 and TRBJ2-2, with D tentatively TRBD2 (5 bases). Germline V gene sequence: CDR1 MGHDK, CDR2 SYGVNS. The CDR3 is 16 residues long. V lost 6 bases, J lost 0 bases, and 14 bases lay in between. The CDR3 loop reads CASSAYSDPNTGELFF. Here the CDR3 DNA reads TGTGCCAGCAGCGCTTATAGCGACCCGAACACCGGGGAGCTGTTTTTT.

As DNA, the CDR3 is TGTGCCAGCAACTCCCCGGGACAGCTCTCTGGGGCCAACGTCCTGACTTTC. It codes for CASNSPGQLSGANVLTF. The J gene is TRBJ2-6, the V gene TRBV5-4, with 7 bases aligning to TRBD1. CDR3 length equals 17 residues. With V trimmed by 6 bases and J by 0 bases, 9 bases remained unmatched. Per germline, CDR1 SGHNT and CDR2 YYREEE (reference sequence).

J is TRBJ2-5 and V is TRBV7-3, with 8 bases matching TRBD2. CDR3 length equals 14 residues. V shed 5 bases and J 5 bases; nucleotides not matched to a gene: 7. Germline assignment: CDR1 SGHTA and CDR2 FQGTGA. The CDR3: CASSRSTSGETQYF. CDR3 sequence (DNA): TGTGCCAGCAGCCGATCAACTAGCGGCGAGACCCAGTACTTC.

The rearrangement uses TRBV7-8 and TRBJ2-2; a possible D gene is TRBD1 (6 bases). Trimming cost V 5 bases and J 5 bases, with 9 bases left between them. The CDR3 length is 13 residues. Looked up from germline, CDR1 is SGHVS and CDR2 is FQNEAQ. CDR3 sequence (DNA): TGTGCCAGCAGCCTACAGGGAACCGGGGAGCTGTTTTTT. Protein product: CASSLQGTGELFF. Full variable domain (outside the CDR3, taken from reference TRBV7-8 and TRBJ2-2): GAGVSQSPRYKVAKRGQDVALRCDPISGHVSLFWYQQALGQGPEFLTYFQNEAQLDKSGLPSDRFFAERPEGSVSTLKIQRTQQEDSAVYLCASSLQGTGELFFGEGSRLTVL.

The V call is TRBV5-1, the J call TRBJ2-2; TRBD1 matches 9 bases. This CDR3 contains 16 residues. V dropped 4 bases and J dropped 0; count of bases not matched to a gene: 4. CDR1 is SGHRS and CDR2 is YFSETQ in the germline V gene. The CDR3 sequence: CASSTGQGTNTGELFF. CDR3 coding DNA: TGCGCCAGCAGCACGGGACAGGGAACGAACACCGGGGAGCTGTTTTTT.

The chain carries TRBV9 and TRBJ2-1; TRBD2 matches 10 bases. The CDR3 sequence is 16 residues long. V gave up 0 bases and J gave up 9 bases; unmatched junction bases: 9. Germline V CDR1 and CDR2: SGDLS, YYNGEE. This chain's CDR3 is CASSVVAGGLSSEQFF. CDR3 in DNA: TGTGCCAGCAGCGTAGTAGCGGGGGGCCTATCGAGTGAGCAGTTCTTC.

This clone has a single count. The rearrangement joins TRBV27 to TRBJ2-4; D possibly corresponds to TRBD2 (6 bases). The CDR3 is 17 amino acids. V shed 5 bases and J shed 0 bases, with 17 bases lying between them. Germline assignment: CDR1 MNHEY and CDR2 SMNVEV (reference sequence). The DNA of the CDR3 is TGTGCCAGCAGTAACGGACGGAGGGGAATAGCCAAAAACATTCAGTACTTC. This sequence encodes CASSNGRRGIAKNIQYF.

The rearrangement uses TRBV6-1 and TRBJ2-1; tentatively, D is TRBD2 (6 bases). The CDR3 sequence is 15 residues long. In germline, CDR1 is MNHNS, CDR2 SASEGT. Trimming stripped 3 bases from V and 4 bases from J, with 13 bases between. The CDR3 coding sequence is TGTGCCAGCAGTGATGGGACTGTTCAATACAATGAGCAGTTCTTC. It codes for CASSDGTVQYNEQFF.

The chain recombines TRBV6-2 or TRBV6-3 with TRBJ1-1; D not certain. V was clipped by 2 bases and J by 0 bases, with 7 bases between them. Looked up from germline, CDR1 is MNHEY and CDR2 is SVGEGT. The CDR3 is 14 residues long. The CDR3 DNA reads as TGTGCCAGCAGTTACGGAGGGATGAACACTGAAGCTTTCTTT. Its translation: CASSYGGMNTEAFF.

The gene calls are TRBV18 and TRBJ1-1, with 8 positions matching TRBD1. J lost 4 bases, V lost 3 bases, and 7 bases had no gene match. CDR3 length equals 15 residues. Germline CDR1 is KGHSH and CDR2 is LQKENI. The CDR3 coding sequence is TGTGCCAGCTCACCGGCCAGGGGGCAGGGCACTGAAGCTTTCTTT. This gives the protein CASSPARGQGTEAFF.

The rearrangement uses TRBV5-1 and TRBJ2-7, with 10 bases lining up with TRBD1. CDR3 length: 15 residues. Looked up from germline, CDR1 is SGHRS and CDR2 is YFSETQ. Trimming took 3 bases from V and 2 from J; bases not matched to a gene: 5. CDR3 in DNA: TGCGCCAGCAGCTCGCTAGGACAGGGGGCCTACGAGCAGTACTTC. It translates to CASSSLGQGAYEQYF.

The chain links TRBV6-5 to TRBJ1-3, with TRBD1 as a possible D gene (5 bases). There are 14 residues in the CDR3. Trimming stripped 6 bases from V and 1 base from J, with 10 bases between. Germline V gene lookup returns CDR1 MNHEY and CDR2 SVGAGI. The CDR3 is CASRYDRSGNTIYF. In DNA form, the CDR3 reads TGTGCCAGCAGGTACGACAGATCTGGAAACACCATATATTTT.

This chain uses TRBV25-1 with TRBJ2-1, with 8 bases identical to TRBD1. CDR3 size: 17 residues. The germline V gene encodes CDR1 MGHDK and CDR2 SYGVNS. V lost 1 base and J lost 7; bases outside the gene matches: 12. CDR3 region: CASSEFRGQAIRNEQFF. The CDR3 DNA is TGTGCCAGCAGTGAATTTCGGGGACAGGCCATCCGGAATGAGCAGTTCTTC.

The chain employs TRBV30 and TRBJ2-1; 11 positions match TRBD2. Germline V lookup: CDR1 GTSNPN, CDR2 SVGIG (reference sequence). The CDR3 totals 15 residues. J was trimmed by 3 bases and V by 1 base; bases with no gene match: 2. Written as DNA, the CDR3 is TGTGCCTGGAGTGGACTAGCGGGGATCTACAATGAGCAGTTCTTC. Its translation is CAWSGLAGIYNEQFF.

In regard to this clone: One end of the junction fails to match germline, which may point to a read error. Other DNA sequences of this sample code for an identical CDR3. The chain's CDR3 is CATSDLGGTDTQYF. CDR3 sequence (DNA): TGTGCCACCAGTGATTTGGGGGGCACGGATACGCAGTATTTT. V and J are TRBV24-1 and TRBJ2-3, with a weak D call TRBD1 (6 bases). There are 14 residues in the CDR3. CDR1 KGHDR and CDR2 SFDVKD come from the germline V gene.

The chain combines TRBV7-3 with TRBJ1-2, with 7 nucleotides matching TRBD1. The V gene's germline CDR1 is SGHTA and CDR2 FQGTGA. The CDR3 contains 16 residues. Trimming removed 5 bases from V and 2 bases from J; junction bases left unmatched: 11. CDR3 nucleotides: TGTGCCAGCAGCCCCAGGGCCGGGACAGCAAACTATGGCTACACCTTC. This codes for CASSPRAGTANYGYTF.

The genes are TRBV4-2 and TRBJ2-1; 10 bases are shared with TRBD2. Losses at the gene ends were 0 bases for V and 8 bases for J; bases not matched to a gene: 1. Germline V gene data show CDR1 as LGHNA and CDR2 as YNFKEQ. The CDR3 extends over 14 amino acids. This CDR3 reads CASSQELAGDEQFF. In DNA, the CDR3 is TGTGCCAGCAGCCAAGAGCTAGCGGGGGATGAGCAGTTCTTC.

This clone came up once. The chain combines TRBV28 with TRBJ2-3; perhaps TRBD2 as D (6 bases). Trimming shortened V by 7 bases and J by 9 bases, and 11 bases separated the two germline ends. Germline CDR1 MDHEN, CDR2 SYDVKM. The CDR3 length is 11 residues. DNA of the CDR3: TGTGCCAGCACCTTGGAGGGAACGCAGTATTTT. It codes for CASTLEGTQYF.

V usage is TRBV10-3 and J usage is TRBJ2-1; 10 positions agree with TRBD2. With V trimmed by 0 bases and J by 7 bases, 3 bases remained unmatched. The length of the CDR3 is 15 residues. Germline V gene data show CDR1 as ENHRY and CDR2 as SYGVKD. Written as DNA, the CDR3 is TGTGCCATCAGTGAGTCGGGACTAGCGCGTAATGAGCAGTTCTTC. This gives the protein CAISESGLARNEQFF.

This clone was observed once. The chain couples TRBV4-1 to TRBJ2-3; D unresolved. The CDR3 is 15 residues long. Germline lookup yields CDR1 MGHRA and CDR2 YSYEKL. V shed 1 base and J shed 2 bases, with 10 bases lying between them. CDR3 nucleotide sequence: TGCGCCAGCAGCCAAGGCCAACACATCACAGATACGCAGTATTTT. This codes for CASSQGQHITDTQYF.

The chain links TRBV11-2 to TRBJ2-5, with a possible D match to TRBD2 (5 bases). The germline V and J ends were trimmed by 1 base and 1 base, with 10 bases remaining between them. The CDR3 loop spans 15 amino acids. Germline V gene lookup returns CDR1 SGHAT and CDR2 FQNNGV. The CDR3 region has the DNA TGTGCCAGCAGCTTAGGGACTGGCCGCCAAGAGACCCAGTACTTC. As protein: CASSLGTGRQETQYF.

The chain joins TRBV5-3 to TRBJ2-1; D may be TRBD1 (5 bases). TRBV5-3 is reported as an ORF; its role is uncertain. The CDR3 spans 14 residues. Trimming removed 8 bases at V and 0 bases at J, with 12 bases between. CDR3 nucleotides: TGTGCCAGGCCGACAGCGAGCTCCTACAATGAGCAGTTCTTC. Translated, it gives CARPTASSYNEQFF.

J is TRBJ2-5 and V is TRBV6-5; 8 positions agree with TRBD2. This CDR3 is 14 amino acids long. V was pared by 7 bases and J by 7 bases, with 11 bases of the junction left unmatched. CDR1 MNHEY and CDR2 SVGAGI come from the germline V gene. The CDR3 reads CASKVGGAQGTQYF. Written as DNA, the CDR3 is TGTGCCAGCAAGGTCGGGGGGGCCCAGGGGACCCAGTACTTC.

The rearrangement joins TRBV27 to TRBJ2-5; 7 bases are a match to TRBD1. J lost 1 base, V lost 8 bases, and 10 bases had no gene match. Germline-derived CDR1 and CDR2 are MNHEY and SMNVEV (reference sequence). The CDR3 spans 15 residues. The CDR3 DNA follows: TGTGCCAGCTCAACCGGGACAGAGTTCCAAGAGACCCAGTACTTC. Translating it yields CASSTGTEFQETQYF.

The CDR3 DNA reads as TGTGCCAGAAGCTCCTCGGGACACTATAGCAATCAGCCCCAGCATTTT. The encoded protein is CARSSSGHYSNQPQHF. The chain carries TRBV5-3 and TRBJ1-5, with a tentative D call TRBD1 (6 bases). TRBV5-3 is flagged as an ORF with uncertain function. This CDR3 has 16 amino acids. Trimming pared 3 bases from V and 0 bases from J, leaving 13 bases between.

This sequence joins TRBV7-2 and TRBJ1-2; TRBD1 might be the D (5 bases). The CDR3 runs to 13 residues. Germline CDR1 is SGHTA and CDR2 is FQGNSA. Trimming left V 5 bases short and J 5 bases short, with 12 bases between. CDR3 sequence reads: CASSSGASYGYTF. The CDR3 bases are TGTGCCAGCAGCAGCGGGGCATCTTATGGCTACACCTTC.

The chain is built from TRBV4-3 and TRBJ2-1; 9 positions agree with TRBD2. From germline, CDR1 is LGHNA and CDR2 YSLEER. V gave up 3 bases and J gave up 2 bases; unmatched junction bases: 5. This CDR3 is 16 amino acids long. For the CDR3, the DNA is TGCGCCAGCAGCCAGACCGTAGCGGGAGCCTACAATGAGCAGTTCTTC. Its translation: CASSQTVAGAYNEQFF.

This sequence joins TRBV5-5 and TRBJ2-1; possible D gene TRBD1, 6 bases. Germline loops: CDR1 SGHKS, CDR2 YYEKEE (reference sequence). The V gene lost 3 bases and the J gene lost 0 bases, with 13 bases spanning the gap. The CDR3 is 16 amino acids. This CDR3 is CASSSSGDSSYNEQFF. Written as DNA, the CDR3 is TGTGCCAGCAGCTCCTCAGGGGATAGCTCCTACAATGAGCAGTTCTTC. The entire variable domain, with the rest obtained from reference TRBV5-5 and TRBJ2-1, is as follows: DAGVTQSPTHLIKTRGQQVTLRCSPISGHKSVSWYQQVLGQGPQFIFQYYEKEERGRGNFPDRFSARQFPNYSSELNVNALLLGDSALYLCASSSSGDSSYNEQFFGPGTRLTVL.